This entry lists 21 T cell receptor beta chains sequenced from one sample in a study of post-analysis software for immune sequencing data. General observations from the study: The five TRBV segments detected at higher frequency in patients than in controls included TRBV5-6, TRBV5-1 and TRBV20-1.

cDNA libraries for TCR beta contained unique molecular identifiers. A single record per CDR3 protein comes from TCRdb applying MiXCR to the PCR reads. The sample shows about 540,000 distinct CDR3 sequences, around a third of them seen only once. Their cognate antigens are unknown. Sequencing was carried out using blood. All receptors come from a girl aged 2-17 years with multiple sclerosis.

V is TRBV11-2 and J is TRBJ1-2; weak D call: TRBD1 (6 bases). V was shortened by 1 base and J by 8 bases, with 17 bases between the two germline ends. CDR1 is SGHAT and CDR2 is FQNNGV in the germline V gene. The CDR3 length is 15 residues. CDR3 nucleotide sequence: TGTGCCAGCAGCTTAGGAGAAACAGGGCTGGGCGGCTACACCTTC. Its translation: CASSLGETGLGGYTF.

The chain couples TRBV9 to TRBJ1-6, with D hard to call. The CDR3 is 13 amino acids. Germline-derived CDR1 and CDR2 are SGDLS and YYNGEE. V was shortened by 4 bases and J by 8 bases, with 10 bases between the two germline ends. This CDR3 is CASSPREDSPLHF. Written as DNA, the CDR3 is TGTGCCAGCAGCCCGAGGGAGGATTCACCCCTCCACTTT.

The chain employs TRBV19 and TRBJ1-2; D perhaps matches TRBD1 (6 bases). The germline gives CDR1 LNHDA, CDR2 SQIVND (reference sequence). The CDR3 length is 15 residues. The V end lost 6 bases, the J end lost 2 bases, and 16 bases lay between the germline ends. The CDR3 DNA reads TGTGCCAGTAGCCCCGGACAGCCCCACAACTATGGCTACACCTTC. This translates into CASSPGQPHNYGYTF.

The genes are TRBV5-1 and TRBJ2-3, with 9 bases aligning to TRBD1. This CDR3 is 19 amino acids long. From germline, CDR1 is SGHRS and CDR2 YFSETQ. J gave up 2 bases and V 0 bases, and 13 bases lay outside the gene matches. In DNA, the CDR3 is TGCGCCAGCAGCTTGGTCTACAGGGGGACAGGGCGGAACACAGATACGCAGTATTTT. It is translated as CASSLVYRGTGRNTDTQYF.

This rearrangement joins TRBV5-5 to TRBJ1-5, with unresolved D. Germline V lookup: CDR1 SGHKS, CDR2 YYEKEE (reference sequence). V shed 2 bases and J shed 9 bases, with 12 bases lying between them. The CDR3 sequence is 13 residues long. CDR3 bases: TGTGCCAGCAGCTTCGAGGTTTTCCGGCCCCAGCATTTT. Translation: CASSFEVFRPQHF.

V usage is TRBV29-1 and J usage is TRBJ2-3, with TRBD2 as a possible D gene (5 bases). Trimming removed 5 bases from V and 4 bases from J, with 19 bases in between. CDR3 length: 15 residues. Germline lookup yields CDR1 SQVTM and CDR2 ANQGSEA. The CDR3 is CSVSPRLLAPDTQYF. In DNA, the CDR3 is TGCAGCGTTTCCCCGAGACTTCTAGCCCCAGATACGCAGTATTTT.

This clonotype came up a few times. The chain carries TRBV11-1 and TRBJ2-1; 7 bases fit TRBD2. The CDR3 covers 15 residues. The V gene end was trimmed by 2 bases and the J gene end by 5 bases; junction bases not matched to a gene: 6. CDR1 is SGHAT, CDR2 FQDESV, per germline (reference sequence). DNA of the CDR3: TGTGCCAGCAGCTTAAAGCGGGGAGGCCACAATGAGCAGTTCTTC. It translates to CASSLKRGGHNEQFF.

This clonotype was seen more than once but under ten times. The chain recombines TRBV12-3 or TRBV12-4 with TRBJ2-7, with a weak D call TRBD1 (5 bases). The length of the CDR3 is 13 residues. With 3 bases removed from V and 2 bases from J, the gap between germline ends came to 8 bases. Here the CDR3 reads CASSFSRAYEQYF. DNA for the CDR3: TGTGCCAGCAGTTTCTCCAGGGCCTACGAGCAGTACTTC.

The chain is built from TRBV6-6 and TRBJ1-6; D ambiguous. This CDR3 is built from 13 residues. Trimming pared 5 bases from V and 0 bases from J, leaving 2 bases between. The germline V gene has CDR1 MNHNY and CDR2 SVGAGI (reference sequence). The CDR3 sequence is CASSGSYNSPLHF. The CDR3 DNA sequence: TGTGCCAGCAGTGGCTCCTATAATTCACCCCTCCACTTT.

This clonotype was seen repeatedly, ten times or more. The chain employs TRBV20-1 and TRBJ1-4, with D perhaps TRBD1 (5 bases). The V end was cut by 0 bases, the J end by 8 bases, with 16 bases between. The CDR3 sequence is 15 residues long. Germline V CDR1 and CDR2: DFQATT, SNEGSKA (reference sequence). The CDR3 reads CSARDPVSWGEKLFF. CDR3 DNA: TGCAGTGCTAGAGATCCCGTCAGTTGGGGGGAAAAACTGTTTTTT.

This clonotype was counted a few times. The chain joins TRBV4-1 to TRBJ1-4; D unresolved. Germline-derived CDR1 and CDR2 are MGHRA and YSYEKL. Trimming stripped 4 bases from V and 0 bases from J, with 15 bases between. This CDR3 contains 17 residues. This chain's CDR3 is CASSLRSLMATNEKLFF. CDR3 sequence (DNA): TGCGCCAGCAGCCTCAGAAGCTTAATGGCAACTAATGAAAAACTGTTTTTT.

Comments on this clonotype: One base away lies a much larger clone, so this may be a sequencing read error. The chain recombines TRBV7-9 with TRBJ2-7; D not resolved. The CDR3 is 15 amino acids. From germline, CDR1 is SEHNR and CDR2 FQNEAQ (reference sequence). The DNA for the CDR3 is TGTGCCAGCAGCGCCCCAGAAGACCACTCCTGCGAGCAGTACTTC. Translating gives CASSAPEDHSCEQYF.

In this sample, this clonotype turned up a few times. This chain connects TRBV6-5 to TRBJ2-1, with D maybe TRBD1 (5 bases). The CDR3 is 16 amino acids. The V and J ends lost 2 bases and 8 bases respectively, with 19 bases between them. CDR1 is MNHEY and CDR2 is SVGAGI in the germline V gene. This CDR3 is CASSYSSTQWGDEQFF. As DNA, the CDR3 is TGTGCCAGCAGTTACAGTTCGACTCAATGGGGCGATGAGCAGTTCTTC.

This clonotype was recorded many times. V usage is TRBV7-2 and J usage is TRBJ2-5; 7 positions match TRBD2. CDR3 size: 12 residues. Germline values: CDR1 SGHTA, CDR2 FQGNSA. V lost 6 bases to trimming and J lost 13 bases; unmatched junction nucleotides: 11. CDR3 bases: TGTGCCAGCAGTTCGACTAGCTCACCCGGGTACTTC. It translates to CASSSTSSPGYF.

As regards this clonotype: One junction end does not reproduce the germline sequence, and a read error may be involved. This chain connects TRBV7-2 to TRBJ1-5; D might be TRBD1 (6 bases). In germline, CDR1 is SGHTA, CDR2 FQGNSA. This CDR3 is built from 15 residues. This chain's CDR3 is CASSQEGTSSQPQHF. As DNA, the CDR3 is TGTGCCAGCAGCCAAGAGGGGACAAGCAGTCAGCCCCAGCATTTT.

The chain links TRBV28 to TRBJ1-4, with 10 bases lining up with TRBD1. The germline V gene encodes CDR1 MDHEN and CDR2 SYDVKM. Trimming cost V 4 bases and J 3 bases; bases outside gene matches: 14. This CDR3 spans 19 amino acids. CDR3 coding DNA: TGTGCCAGCAGTTCGCTCCCGGGACAGGGGCCTCGGCCTAATGAAAAACTGTTTTTT. This sequence encodes CASSSLPGQGPRPNEKLFF.

The CDR3 DNA is TGTGCCAGCAGATACAGCCTAGGGACCAGCAAACTTGGCTACACCTTC. This gives the protein CASRYSLGTSKLGYTF. The gene calls are TRBV7-9 and TRBJ1-2; the D gene is possibly TRBD1 (5 bases). The germline V gene has CDR1 SEHNR and CDR2 FQNEAQ (reference sequence). The ends were cut back, 6 bases at V and 7 bases at J, with 24 bases in the middle. This CDR3 has 16 residues.

This chain uses TRBV11-2 with TRBJ2-2, with 9 bases lining up with TRBD1. The CDR3 extends over 16 amino acids. Germline V gene data show CDR1 as SGHAT and CDR2 as FQNNGV. V gave up 5 bases and J gave up 1 base; unmatched junction bases: 5. The CDR3 coding sequence is TGTGCCAGCAGCCCTCGGGACAGGGTGAACACCGGGGAGCTGTTTTTT. This sequence encodes CASSPRDRVNTGELFF.

The CDR3 loop is CSAIKRGGSDTQYF. The CDR3 coding sequence is TGCAGTGCCATCAAGCGGGGGGGCTCAGATACGCAGTATTTT. The V and J genes are TRBV20-1 and TRBJ2-3, with 10 positions matching TRBD2. Germline CDR1 and CDR2: DFQATT and SNEGSKA (reference sequence). J lost 4 bases, V lost 6 bases, and 7 bases had no gene match. The CDR3 is made up of 14 amino acids.

V gene TRBV6-5 combines with J gene TRBJ1-5, with D hard to call. CDR1 is MNHEY, CDR2 SVGAGI, per germline. V gave up 6 bases and J gave up 5 bases, with 11 bases separating them. The length of the CDR3 is 13 residues. CDR3 sequence reads: CASSRDKDQPQHF. CDR3 DNA: TGTGCCAGCAGCAGAGACAAGGATCAGCCCCAGCATTTT.

This clonotype has more than one count but fewer than ten. In DNA, the CDR3 is TGCGCCAGCAGCCAAGTACAGAACTACGAGCAGTACTTC. Its translation is CASSQVQNYEQYF. This chain connects TRBV4-1 to TRBJ2-7; the D is unclear. Trimming left V 1 base short and J 3 bases short, with 7 bases between. Germline loops: CDR1 MGHRA, CDR2 YSYEKL. The CDR3 is made up of 13 amino acids.